The present T cell receptor beta chain was sequenced within a study of radiation and T cells in renal cell carcinoma (TCRdb year 2020). About the full investigation: TCR beta sequencing covered 50 to 55 samples in total, comprising around 26 tumors and around 27 peripheral blood samples. The last blood draw happened 4 weeks after radiation, timed to coincide with nephrectomy. A total of approximately 3,800,000 unique CDR3 nucleotide sequences, encoding 2,658,974 unique CDR3 amino acid sequences, were found across all 50 or so samples.

As regards this clone: The specificity of this receptor is unknown. No much larger clonotype is one base removed from it; base qualities were not supplied.

The intended sense of this specimen's time point label: blood 4 weeks post-SBRT, at nephrectomy. This specimen's treatment or condition label, interpreted: 15 Gy SBRT to primary tumor, nephrectomy 4 weeks later. Samples came from a clinical trial, in which primary renal cell carcinomas received 15 Gy stereotactic body radiation therapy followed by nephrectomy 4 weeks later. To follow tumor-enriched clonotypes, serial peripheral blood was collected from radiation-treated patients at baseline and at 2 weeks and 4 weeks after SBRT. Every patient's renal cell carcinoma showed clear cell pathology. The QIAamp DNA Blood Mini Kit (Qiagen) was used to prepare genomic DNA for TCR sequencing. Samples were included in the analyses only if all quality control checks were passed. Broader findings and caveats from the paper: Tracking of blood repertoire dynamics stopped at three to five weeks after treatment, with no follow-up past that point. Because pretreatment tumor biopsies were not available, the study could not determine whether clonotypes were already present within the tumor at baseline. With a single-armed trial design, the study had no way to address how radiation dose or scheduling affects the TCR repertoire. An increase in top tumor clonotypes in blood was observed from baseline to 2 weeks post-radiation, followed by contraction by 4 weeks, which was taken to suggest transient expansion of tumor-resident clones.

Following the manufacturer's recommendations, the immunoSEQ kit was used to generate TCR beta libraries from genomic DNA. To prepare the libraries, a first multiplex PCR with proprietary primers was run, followed by a second PCR that added unique barcodes, and a bead cleanup was done after each round. Each sample batch included a kit-provided positive control reaction and a negative control reaction. The final libraries were assessed on an Agilent 4200 TapeStation D1000 ScreenTape, pooled by volume, and quantified by qPCR. Sequencing was performed on an Illumina NextSeq500 with a MidOutput 150-cycle cartridge, and 156 Read1 and 15 Index1 cycles were run with kit custom primers. The pooled library was loaded at about 1 pM, with an approximately 20% PhiX control spiked in. For the original study's pipeline: The vendor-processed data were analyzed in R, and a clonotype was defined as all T cells that share the same CDR3 nucleotide sequence. For clone abundance analyses, frequencies were normalized to the 10,000 most abundant clones per sample. Public T cell clones, which averaged fewer than five per sample, were removed prior to analysis. Tumor-enriched and baseline blood-enriched clonotypes were defined by at least a 32-fold difference in abundance between compartments. A beta-binomial differential abundance model was applied to find clonotypes that expanded or contracted between blood time points. The Baroni-Urbani and Buser coefficient was used to measure tumor-blood repertoire similarity, and groups were compared with two-tailed Wilcoxon tests in R. The clones in this table, taken by TCRdb from immuneACCESS, are in-frame only. Not every clone is retained; where verified, under half of the shortfall comes from an unresolved V gene, and the cause of the rest is unknown. That table is the source of V, J and clone size, and D and trimming were worked out from the DNA. Across this sample there are around 170,000 clones, with about 87% seen only once. Jointly, the top ten make up about 11% of the sample.

As encoded in the germline V gene (reference sequence), CDR1 is SGHNT while CDR2 is YYREEE. From its cysteine to its phenylalanine, the CDR3 spans 15 amino acids. The kept DNA is CDR3 alone, 45 bases in frame from the first base. The junction carries 11 bases between V and J, which are trimmed by 1 base and 3 bases respectively. The TCR originated in a woman between 45 and 65 years old with renal cell carcinoma. The chain was built from TRBV5-4 and TRBJ1-5, and perhaps TRBD1 as D gene, on 5 matching bases. This specimen consisted of blood, obtained from a patient whose treatment included radiotherapy and nephrectomy. The bases are TGTGCCAGCAGCTTGCGGCCAGGGATCAATCAGCCCCAGCATTTT. It specifies CASSLRPGINQPQHF.